The clone carrying this TCR beta chain was seen a handful of times. Its matching antigen is unknown. This sample is drawn from a study of vaccination and CD4 T cells after COVID-19. Study at large: Stimulation used overlapping spike peptides from SARS-CoV-2, HCoV-NL63, HCoV-OC43 and HCoV-229E. Control cultures used a CEFX viral epitope pool, an HIV-1 Nef peptide pool, or no peptide.

The Oncomine TCR Beta short-read assay generated sequence data from the DNA of cultured CD4+ T cells. Investigators obtained genomic DNA by extraction from cultured CD4+ T cells. TCRdb redid the calling of the PCR reads with MiXCR, one entry per CDR3 protein. The sample consists of 8,000 to 10,000 distinct CDR3 sequences, 38% of them appearing once. The treatment: roughly 11-day PBMC culture with coronavirus spike peptide pools or control peptides (ViraFEST assay). During the years 2011-2018, before the COVID-19 pandemic, the unexposed donor's CD4+ T cells were collected. Trimming removed 10 bases at V and 7 bases at J, with 19 bases between. Germline V gene data show CDR1 as LNHDA and CDR2 as SQIVND (reference sequence). This CDR3 spans 13 amino acids.

The chain has TRBV19 and TRBJ2-5, with D tentatively TRBD1 (5 bases). The specimen was CD4+ T cells from blood, cultured in vitro. This receptor was taken from a human donor in good health. Written as DNA, the CDR3 is TGTGCCACCCGTGGGGCAGGAAGTTGGACCCAGTACTTC. This sequence encodes CATRGAGSWTQYF.